The present entry profiles one T cell receptor (beta chain) with its context. Some clones are missing from TCRdb's copy, which holds only in-frame ones; the method was immunoSEQ multiplex PCR. The sample lists around 110,000 clones; under 95% were seen once. The record originates from a study of T cell changes during pregnancy in multiple sclerosis. In germline, CDR1 is SGHTA, CDR2 FQGNSA. Trimming removed 2 bases at V and 4 bases at J, with 16 bases between. This CDR3 is 16 amino acids long. The sequence came from a female donor with multiple sclerosis, enrolled in a pregnancy study. The sequenced sample was peripheral blood, obtained before pregnancy. The rearrangement joins TRBV7-2 to TRBJ2-3; tentatively, D is TRBD2 (5 bases). The DNA of the CDR3 is TGTGCCAGCAGCTTAAAAGCGCTTGGGAGAGCAGATACGCAGTATTTT. The encoded protein is CASSLKALGRADTQYF.